Included here is one T cell receptor beta chain sequence, with context. V was pared by 1 base and J by 5 bases, with 12 bases between. The CDR3 extends over 14 amino acids. The V gene's germline CDR1 is MGHRA and CDR2 YSYEKL. Profiled with immunoSEQ multiplex PCR; TCRdb holds only in-frame clones, not every one. The data hold about 1,800,000 clones, with about 95% observed a single time. Naive CD8 cells comprised CD45RO-negative, CCR7-positively selected cells, excluding terminally differentiated effector memory CD45RA+ cells. These data are taken from a study of shared clonotypes between healthy human individuals.

This sequence joins TRBV4-1 and TRBJ2-7, with D possibly being TRBD1 or TRBD2 (6 bases each). The source of this sequence is a man aged 18 to 29 in good health. Material for sequencing was naive CD8+ T cells sorted from blood. The CDR3 bases are TGCGCCAGCAGCCAAGGGAGGGGGTTGGACGAGCAGTACTTC. This gives the protein CASSQGRGLDEQYF.